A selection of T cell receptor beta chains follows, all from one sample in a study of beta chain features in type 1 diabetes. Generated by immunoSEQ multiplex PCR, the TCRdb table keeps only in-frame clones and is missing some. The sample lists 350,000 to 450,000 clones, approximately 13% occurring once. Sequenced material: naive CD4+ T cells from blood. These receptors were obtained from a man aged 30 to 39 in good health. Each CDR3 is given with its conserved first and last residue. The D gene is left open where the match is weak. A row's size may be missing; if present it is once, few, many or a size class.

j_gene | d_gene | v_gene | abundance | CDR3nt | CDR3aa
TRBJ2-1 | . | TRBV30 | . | TGTGCCTGGAGTGTACTAGCATCCTACAATGAGCAGTTCTTC | CAWSVLASYNEQFF
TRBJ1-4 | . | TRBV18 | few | TGTGCCAGCTCCCGGGACGGTACTAATGAAAAACTGTTTTTT | CASSRDGTNEKLFF
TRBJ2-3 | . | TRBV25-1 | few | TGTGCCAGCAGTGAGGTAGCTAGCACAGATACGCAGTATTTT | CASSEVASTDTQYF
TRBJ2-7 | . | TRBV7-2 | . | TGTGCCAGCAGCTTGGCGGGTTCCTACGAGCAGTACTTC | CASSLAGSYEQYF
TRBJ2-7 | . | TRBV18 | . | TGTGCCAGCTCACCATCTTCCTACGAGCAGTACTTC | CASSPSSYEQYF
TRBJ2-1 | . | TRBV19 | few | TGTGCCAGTAGTATTTCGGGGTTGACCTACAATGAGCAGTTCTTC | CASSISGLTYNEQFF
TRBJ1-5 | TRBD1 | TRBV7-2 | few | TGTGCCAGCAGCTCTGGACAGGGGCCGGATCAGCCCCAGCATTTT | CASSSGQGPDQPQHF
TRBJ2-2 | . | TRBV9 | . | TGTGCCAGCAGCGCATCCTGGACCAATTTTAGGGAGCTGTTTTTT | CASSASWTNFRELFF
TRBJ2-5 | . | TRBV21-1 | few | TGTGCCAGCAGCCCCGGGCAGGGACTAGCGGGCGAAGAGACCCAGTACTTC | CASSPGQGLAGEETQYF
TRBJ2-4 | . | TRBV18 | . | TGTGCCAGCTCACCAGCCGGACAGTCCCCTCTAGCCAAAAACATTCAGTACTTC | CASSPAGQSPLAKNIQYF
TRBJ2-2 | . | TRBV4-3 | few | TGCGCCAGCAGCCGGAAGGACAGTAGCACCGGGGAGCTGTTTTTT | CASSRKDSSTGELFF
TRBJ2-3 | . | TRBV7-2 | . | TGTGCCAGCAGCTTAAGGCTACACACAGATACGCAGTATTTT | CASSLRLHTDTQYF
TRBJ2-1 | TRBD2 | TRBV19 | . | TGTGCCAGTAGTATGGGGACTAGCGGGTGGAGTGAGCAGTTCTTC | CASSMGTSGWSEQFF
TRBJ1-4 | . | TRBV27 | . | TGTGCCAGCAGTTTAATTGGTCGAGGGAGCTTTCACGGAAAACTGTTTTTT | CASSLIGRGSFHGKLFF